A selection of T cell receptor beta chains follows, all from one sample in a study of cytomegalovirus exposure and HLA in healthy donors. The protocol was immunoSEQ multiplex PCR, while the TCRdb copy is restricted to in-frame clones and leaves out a portion. The sample lists approximately 150,000 clones, 82% occurring once. The sample was PBMCs. The receptors were sampled from a male donor in good health and CMV-seronegative. The CDR3 runs from the conserved cysteine through the conserved F or W. D genes are given only for firm matches. Size values are once, few and many counts, or a class for expanded clones, and some rows have none.

TRBJ2-7	17	TRBV4-3	NA	NA	CASSQDQGPAAAYEQYF	TGCGCCAGCAGCCAAGATCAAGGGCCGGCAGCGGCCTACGAGCAGTACTTC
TRBJ2-7	14	TRBV28	NA	NA	CASRQFGGSYEQYF	TGTGCCAGCAGGCAGTTCGGGGGCTCCTACGAGCAGTACTTC
TRBJ2-2	15	TRBV2	TRBD2	NA	CASSLLAEGTGELFF	TGTGCCAGCAGTCTACTAGCGGAAGGAACCGGGGAGCTGTTTTTT
TRBJ2-7	16	TRBV11-2	NA	NA	CASSFSSLGGRYEQYF	TGTGCCAGCAGCTTCTCATCCCTCGGGGGGCGGTACGAGCAGTACTTC
TRBJ1-5	15	TRBV7-9	NA	NA	CASSPRGVSNQPQHF	TGTGCCAGCAGCCCTCGGGGGGTTAGCAATCAGCCCCAGCATTTT
TRBJ2-7	14	TRBV7-9	NA	NA	CASSFPDGSYEQYF	TGTGCCAGCAGCTTCCCCGACGGGTCCTACGAGCAGTACTTC
TRBJ1-5	16	TRBV7-8	NA	NA	CASSSSRDRPYQPQHF	TGTGCCAGCAGCTCTAGCCGGGATCGACCATATCAGCCCCAGCATTTT
TRBJ2-2	16	TRBV5-1	TRBD2	NA	CASSWTSGRGGGELFF	TGCGCCAGCAGCTGGACTAGCGGGCGGGGTGGAGGGGAGCTGTTTTTT
TRBJ2-5	17	TRBV5-6	TRBD2	NA	CASSPRPLAESQETQYF	TGTGCCAGCTCCCCTCGCCCCCTAGCGGAAAGCCAAGAGACCCAGTACTTC
TRBJ1-5	14	TRBV19	NA	NA	CASSLSNSNQPQHF	TGTGCCAGTAGTCTGAGTAATAGCAATCAGCCCCAGCATTTT
TRBJ1-3	17	TRBV7-2	NA	NA	CASVVAPLVISGNTIYF	TGTGCCAGCGTGGTTGCGCCCTTAGTGATCTCTGGAAACACCATATATTTT
TRBJ1-1	14	TRBV7-9	TRBD1	NA	CASRQGSLGPEAFF	TGTGCCAGCCGACAGGGATCGTTGGGACCTGAAGCTTTCTTT
TRBJ2-5	15	TRBV5-1	TRBD2	once	CASTFRGVPGETQYF	TGCGCCAGCACTTTTCGGGGGGTACCGGGAGAGACCCAGTACTTC
TRBJ1-2	14	TRBV7-2	NA	NA	CASSLIPPSGGYTF	TGTGCCAGCAGCTTAATCCCCCCATCGGGTGGCTACACCTTC
TRBJ2-3	14	TRBV2	NA	NA	CASNGGLGTDTQYF	TGTGCCAGCAACGGGGGGCTGGGCACAGATACGCAGTATTTT
TRBJ2-5	13	TRBV7-2	NA	NA	CASSLNREETQYF	TGTGCCAGCAGCCTAAACAGGGAAGAGACCCAGTACTTC
TRBJ2-3	17	TRBV4-3	TRBD2	once	CASSGQSGRAATDTQYF	TGCGCCAGCAGCGGGCAGAGCGGGAGGGCCGCGACAGATACGCAGTATTTT
TRBJ2-3	13	TRBV29-1	NA	NA	CSVGGGFADTQYF	TGCAGCGTCGGGGGAGGTTTCGCAGATACGCAGTATTTT
TRBJ2-5	15	TRBV14	TRBD2	NA	CASSRRLADQETQYF	TGTGCCAGCAGCCGACGACTAGCAGACCAAGAGACCCAGTACTTC
TRBJ2-7	16	TRBV7-9	TRBD2	NA	CASSLWVLQGGDEQYF	TGTGCCAGCAGCTTATGGGTCCTGCAGGGAGGGGACGAGCAGTACTTC
TRBJ2-7	13	TRBV28	NA	once	CASSVQRIYEQYF	TGTGCCAGCAGCGTGCAGCGGATTTACGAGCAGTACTTC
TRBJ2-2	15	TRBV7-8	TRBD2	NA	CASASGRIATGELFF	TGTGCCAGCGCCAGCGGGAGGATCGCCACCGGGGAGCTGTTTTTT
TRBJ2-1	15	TRBV7-9	TRBD2	few	CASTAGTSSRGEQFF	TGTGCCAGCACCGCCGGGACTAGCTCAAGAGGTGAGCAGTTCTTC
TRBJ1-2	14	TRBV18	TRBD1	NA	CASSPPQGDYGYTF	TGTGCCAGCTCACCACCGCAGGGGGACTATGGCTACACCTTC
TRBJ2-1	13	TRBV7-2	TRBD2	once	CASKGAGYNEQFF	TGTGCCAGCAAGGGAGCGGGATACAATGAGCAGTTCTTC
TRBJ1-4	14	TRBV18	NA	NA	CASSPENENEKLFF	TGTGCCAGCTCACCAGAGAATGAGAATGAAAAACTGTTTTTT
TRBJ2-3	14	TRBV10-2	TRBD2	NA	CASTPSGRTDTQYF	TGCGCCAGCACCCCTAGCGGACGCACAGATACGCAGTATTTT
TRBJ2-7	18	TRBV28	TRBD2	NA	CASSLWTSGRRISYEQYF	TGTGCCAGCAGTTTATGGACTAGCGGGAGGAGGATCTCCTACGAGCAGTACTTC
TRBJ2-7	15	TRBV19	NA	NA	CASSSGGQGGYEQYF	TGTGCCAGTAGTTCTGGGGGGCAGGGGGGCTACGAGCAGTACTTC
TRBJ2-7	16	TRBV7-3	TRBD2	NA	CASSLDGTSGSGEQYF	TGTGCCAGCAGCTTGGACGGGACTAGCGGGAGTGGAGAGCAGTACTTC
TRBJ2-6	17	TRBV9	TRBD1	NA	CASSRTGGFSGANVLTF	TGTGCCAGCAGCCGGACAGGGGGATTCTCTGGGGCCAACGTCCTGACTTTC
TRBJ2-1	15	TRBV27	TRBD2	NA	CASSLLAGGYNEQFF	TGTGCCAGCAGTCTGCTAGCGGGAGGGTACAATGAGCAGTTCTTC
TRBJ1-5	12	TRBV5-5	NA	NA	CASSPGDQPQHF	TGTGCCAGCAGCCCAGGGGATCAGCCCCAGCATTTT
TRBJ1-2	12	TRBV29-1	NA	NA	CSVDRGSYGYTF	TGCAGCGTTGACCGCGGATCCTATGGCTACACCTTC
TRBJ2-7	15	TRBV5-1	TRBD2	NA	CASSLAAGGEYEQYF	TGCGCCAGCAGCTTGGCAGCGGGAGGGGAATACGAGCAGTACTTC
TRBJ2-7	16	TRBV7-9	TRBD1	NA	CASSYGQGLSSYEQYF	TGTGCCAGCAGCTACGGACAGGGGTTAAGCTCCTACGAGCAGTACTTC
TRBJ2-1	13	TRBV29-1	TRBD2	NA	CSVRAGGGNEQFF	TGCAGCGTTCGAGCGGGAGGGGGAAATGAGCAGTTCTTC
TRBJ1-5	14	TRBV5-5	NA	once	CASSLDQRSQPQHF	TGTGCCAGCAGCCTGGACCAGCGGAGTCAGCCCCAGCATTTT
TRBJ2-1	17	TRBV11-3	NA	NA	CASSLDLPGEGYNEQFF	TGTGCCAGCAGCTTAGACCTACCGGGAGAGGGGTACAATGAGCAGTTCTTC
TRBJ1-5	13	TRBV19	NA	NA	CASSAGLSQPQHF	TGTGCCAGTAGTGCAGGGTTGTCTCAGCCCCAGCATTTT
TRBJ2-7	13	TRBV30	NA	NA	CALTGVLGYEQYF	TGTGCCTTAACGGGGGTCCTGGGCTACGAGCAGTACTTC
TRBJ2-3	14	TRBV19	NA	NA	CASTLDRDTDTQYF	TGTGCCAGTACCTTGGACAGAGACACAGATACGCAGTATTTT
TRBJ1-1	13	TRBV28	TRBD1	NA	CASRLPEQGKAFF	TGTGCCAGCAGGCTTCCAGAACAGGGGAAAGCTTTCTTT
TRBJ2-7	16	TRBV11-2	NA	NA	CASSLLVSGWGGEQYF	TGTGCCAGCAGCTTACTGGTTAGCGGCTGGGGCGGCGAGCAGTACTTC
TRBJ2-7	13	TRBV29-1	TRBD1	NA	CSARTGSFNEQYF	TGCAGCGCTCGGACAGGGTCATTCAACGAGCAGTACTTC
TRBJ1-1	15	TRBV4-3	NA	NA	CASSQHTGLLTEAFF	TGCGCCAGCAGCCAGCACACAGGGCTATTGACTGAAGCTTTCTTT
TRBJ2-1	15	TRBV9	TRBD1	NA	CASSDTGTAYNEQFF	TGTGCCAGCAGCGACACCGGGACAGCCTACAATGAGCAGTTCTTC
TRBJ2-2	14	TRBV7-6	NA	NA	CASLSGANTGELFF	TGTGCCAGCTTATCAGGGGCGAACACCGGGGAGCTGTTTTTT
TRBJ2-7	13	TRBV7-9	TRBD2	once	CASSPGLADEQYF	TGTGCCAGCAGCCCGGGACTAGCGGACGAGCAGTACTTC
TRBJ2-3	12	TRBV7-9	NA	NA	CSSSLSTGAQYF	TGTTCCAGCAGCTTGTCGACCGGGGCGCAGTATTTT
TRBJ1-3	15	TRBV2	NA	NA	CASSSHQQVGNTIYF	TGTGCCAGCAGCAGCCATCAACAGGTTGGAAACACCATATATTTT
TRBJ2-3	14	TRBV30	TRBD2	NA	CAWSPAGSTDTQYF	TGTGCCTGGAGTCCAGCGGGGAGCACAGATACGCAGTATTTT
TRBJ2-1	15	TRBV11-2	NA	few	CASSLGPQGSNEQFF	TGTGCCAGCAGCTTAGGGCCACAGGGTAGCAATGAGCAGTTCTTC
TRBJ2-1	13	TRBV11-2	NA	NA	CASSPGLNNEQFF	TGTGCCAGCAGCCCGGGACTCAACAATGAGCAGTTCTTC
TRBJ2-1	14	TRBV19	NA	NA	CASSPPPGQNEQFF	TGTGCCAGTAGTCCCCCGCCAGGTCAAAATGAGCAGTTCTTC
TRBJ1-4	14	TRBV4-3	NA	NA	CASSLVGGSEKLFF	TGCGCCAGCAGCCTGGTCGGGGGGAGCGAAAAACTGTTTTTT